This T cell receptor beta chain was observed in a study of blood T cells in healthy people across ages (dated by TCRdb to about 2015). With regard to the full study: Template switching captured roughly one uniquely barcoded TCR beta cDNA molecule per two T cells in model experiments. Donors were grouped into four age groups: young (average roughly 17 years), middle-aged (around 39), aged (over 55) and long-lived (82). For two donors (one aged 18 to 30 and one aged 80 or older), the study analyzed two additional independent replicas of 1 million unique cDNA reads from the same blood draw. The study measured age-related changes in TCR beta repertoire diversity using deep sequencing normalized with unique cDNA molecular identifiers. Donors of different ages were randomly distributed across sequencing lanes to avoid experimental bias. What the research found in general, with its limitations: Estimates of total diversity from one million sequenced T cells were regarded as lower bounds and underestimates. Because profiling used bulk unsorted PBMCs, naive and antigen-experienced compartments could not be compared conclusively. Compared with the aged group, more naive CD4+ T cells, fewer expanded clones and increased TCR diversity were shown by the long-lived group, suggesting age selection. Observed TCR beta diversity correlated strongly with the percentage of naive T cells measured by flow cytometry. Because the CMV infection status of the donors was unknown, age-related changes in expanded clonotypes may potentially have been confounded. Observed TCR beta diversity per million T cells fell roughly linearly with age, and a significant reduction was already apparent by age approximately 41.

Receptors were amplified or captured by 5' RACE. TCRdb records Illumina HiSeq 2500 as the sequencer. A second roughly 6 to 12 cycle PCR used a sample-barcoded 5' primer and a J-beta primer mix. A unique molecular identifier was introduced onto each TCR beta cDNA molecule by a template-switch 5' adaptor carrying 12 random nucleotides. At least 3 million CDR3-containing paired-end reads were obtained from each sample. The Mint cDNA synthesis kit, primed by a TRBC-specific oligonucleotide, was used to synthesize first-strand cDNA from all RNA. Following uracil-DNA glycosylase treatment, all cDNA underwent a first 18-cycle PCR with the universal primers M1SS and BC2_uni_R. Turning to the authors' computational methods: For normalization, 1 million high-quality reads were randomly selected from each sample, with every read carrying a distinct molecular identifier. Instead of being binned into consensus sequences, reads that shared molecular identifiers were thrown out. MiTCR, with a Q25 quality threshold and the strictest error-elimination algorithm, was used for CDR3 identification, clonotype clustering and error correction. A nonparametric unseen species model using Euler transformation provided a lower-bound estimate of total TCR beta diversity. TCRdb took the public reads, trimmed them with fastp at Q25, ran MiXCR for clone calling and kept in-frame beta chains. Entries that share a CDR3 protein sequence are merged under the most common genes and DNA. Clone size and V and J calls follow TCRdb, not the original study. The sample table holds 550,000 to 600,000 distinct CDR3 sequences, of which roughly 29% were seen once. The ten top clones hold about a fifth of the sample.

The approximately 40 donors, aged roughly 6 to 95 years, were systemically healthy Caucasian individuals from Russia. Each donor gave 8 to 10 milliliters of peripheral blood, collected into EDTA-treated Vacutainer tubes. PBMCs were isolated by Ficoll-Paque density-gradient centrifugation, with at least 6 million obtained per sample. Trizol reagent was used to extract total RNA from the PBMCs, yielding at least 5.5 micrograms per sample. For every donor, flow cytometry on a PBMC aliquot measured the percentage of naive CD45RAhigh/CD27high T cells. About this clonotype: Its antigen remains unidentified. The record has no base qualities; no much larger clone is one base away.

The TCR comes from a woman aged 70-85 years in good health. The specimen was blood.

CDR3 protein: CASSLNSGPQFF. The base sequence is TGTGCCAGCAGCTTAAACTCCGGCCCACAGTTCTTC. The sequence links TRBV11-2 to TRBJ2-1, with the D gene not clear enough to name. The V end loses 2 bases and the J end loses 13 bases, and a stretch of 12 bases separates them. CDR1 is given as SGHAT and CDR2 as FQNNGV, both from the germline V gene. The CDR3 covers 12 residues, taking in both the cysteine and the phenylalanine. The only DNA kept is the CDR3, 36 bases in frame from the first base.